This T cell receptor (beta chain) is from a study of control samples from healthy donors and cancer patients. Assay used: immunoSEQ multiplex PCR; TCRdb lists only in-frame clones, some missing. Of some 130,000 clones in the sample, 70% to 90% were seen once. The CDR3 covers 15 residues. V was shortened by 3 bases and J by 2 bases, with 11 bases between the two germline ends. Germline V gene data show CDR1 as KGHDR and CDR2 as SFDVKD. What was sequenced was blood. This receptor was taken from a man aged 40-49 years in good health. The J gene is TRBJ2-3, the V gene TRBV24-1; D remains ambiguous. The CDR3 reads CATSDPGSYTDTQYF. The DNA for the CDR3 is TGTGCCACCAGTGATCCGGGCAGTTACACAGATACGCAGTATTTT.